This passage covers 4 T cell receptor beta chains from one sample sequenced in a study of blood T cell repertoires in COVID-19. This table comes from immunoSEQ multiplex PCR, and its TCRdb copy is limited to in-frame clones, with some not included. The data hold approximately 200,000 clones, with roughly 87% observed a single time. The sequencing sample was made of peripheral blood. The receptor set was obtained from a man in his forties with active or convalescent COVID-19.

The chain carries TRBV7-2 and TRBJ1-5; D is possibly TRBD1 (5 bases). CDR1 is SGHTA and CDR2 is FQGNSA in the germline V gene. The CDR3 is made up of 15 amino acids. Trimming left V 1 base short and J 7 bases short, with 14 bases between. DNA of the CDR3: TGTGCCAGCAGCTTAGTCCGGGGGGTAGGGCAGCCCCAGCATTTT. Translation gives CASSLVRGVGQPQHF.

The rearrangement joins TRBV9 to TRBJ1-2, with 7 bases identical to TRBD1. The ends lost 0 bases at V and 6 bases at J; junction bases unmatched: 5. The length of the CDR3 is 14 residues. CDR1 and CDR2 (germline): SGDLS, YYNGEE. In DNA form, the CDR3 reads TGTGCCAGCAGCGTAGCAGGGGGAAGGGATGGCTACACCTTC. It translates to CASSVAGGRDGYTF. Drawing the rest from reference TRBV9 and TRBJ1-2, the complete variable domain is DSGVTQTPKHLITATGQRVTLRCSPRSGDLSVYWYQQSLDQGLQFLIQYYNGEERAKGNILERFSAQQFPDLHSELNLSSLELGDSALYFCASSVAGGRDGYTFGSGTRLTVV.

DNA for the CDR3: TGTGCCACCAGCGACCCCAGTGGACAGGGAGAGGAGCAGTTCTTC. It encodes CATSDPSGQGEEQFF. This sequence joins TRBV24-1 and TRBJ2-1; TRBD1 aligns across 8 bases. Germline trimming cut 7 bases from V and 10 bases from J; bases unmatched to any gene: 14. Germline-derived CDR1 and CDR2 are KGHDR and SFDVKD. The CDR3 extends over 15 amino acids.

The chain is built from TRBV7-9 and TRBJ1-1; D not resolved. Trimming left V 6 bases short and J 4 bases short, with 18 bases between. Germline CDR1 is SEHNR and CDR2 is FQNEAQ (reference sequence). CDR3 size: 15 residues. CDR3 sequence: CASSPSEVRTTEAFF. The CDR3 DNA reads as TGTGCCAGCAGTCCATCGGAGGTAAGAACCACTGAAGCTTTCTTT.